Below are 28 T cell receptor beta chains sequenced from a single sample in a study of blood T cells in healthy people across ages (dated by TCRdb to 2013 to 2016). The library came from 5' RACE. Sequenced using an Illumina HiSeq 2500. A second PCR of about 6 to 11 cycles was performed with a sample-barcoded 5' primer and a J-beta primer mix. Through fastp at Q25 and MiXCR, TCRdb rebuilt clones from the public reads, retaining in-frame beta chains. Rows matching on CDR3 protein sequence are summarized as one entry with the most common DNA and genes. The sample data list 550,000 to 800,000 distinct CDR3 sequences, and less than 40% of these were observed just once. 15% of the sample goes to the ten largest clones. Sequenced sample: blood. Receptors were obtained from a woman older than 75 in good health. Donor details come from another sample of the same person, matched by shared clones.

This chain links TRBV10-3 with TRBJ2-3; D gene ambiguous. The CDR3 consists of 13 residues. V was pared by 10 bases and J by 4 bases, with 15 bases between. Germline V gene lookup returns CDR1 ENHRY and CDR2 SYGVKD. The CDR3 here is CATQAPTSDTQYF. The DNA of the CDR3 is TGTGCCACCCAAGCGCCAACTTCAGATACGCAGTATTTT.

This clonotype was detected a few times. The rearrangement joins TRBV5-4 to TRBJ1-4; 8 bases match TRBD1. CDR3 length: 13 amino acids. J was trimmed by 5 bases and V by 6 bases; bases with no gene match: 3. Looked up from germline, CDR1 is SGHNT and CDR2 is YYREEE (reference sequence). Written as DNA, the CDR3 is TGTGCCAGCAACCGACAGGGGAATGAAAAACTGTTTTTT. Protein sequence: CASNRQGNEKLFF.

The chain combines TRBV20-1 with TRBJ2-1; a possible D gene is TRBD2 (5 bases). The CDR3 totals 15 residues. Trimming pared 6 bases from V and 7 bases from J, leaving 22 bases between. Germline values: CDR1 DFQATT, CDR2 SNEGSKA (reference sequence). The CDR3 DNA reads as TGCAGTGCCCTCGGCCCTAGGGCGGGTACTAATGAGCAGTTCTTC. Translating it yields CSALGPRAGTNEQFF.

Many counts were recorded for this clonotype. The chain uses TRBV10-3 and TRBJ2-5; TRBD1 matches 7 bases. V trimming: 4 bases; J trimming: 5 bases; junction bases outside the gene matches: 10. Germline CDR1 reads ENHRY; CDR2 reads SYGVKD. CDR3 length: 15 amino acids. CDR3 coding DNA: TGTGCCATCAGTGGAATAGACAGGGTCCCCGAGACCCAGTACTTC. Encoded protein: CAISGIDRVPETQYF.

This clonotype came up a few times. The rearrangement uses TRBV12-3 or TRBV12-4 and TRBJ2-3; 12 bases map to TRBD2. After removal of 7 bases from V and 4 bases from J, the junction contained 6 bases not matched to a gene. The CDR3 has 15 amino acids. The CDR3 sequence: CASTLAGGPADTQYF. The CDR3 nucleotides are TGTGCCAGCACCCTAGCGGGAGGGCCAGCAGATACGCAGTATTTT.

This clonotype was observed at least ten times. This chain uses TRBV5-6 with TRBJ2-7; 7 bases map to TRBD1. The CDR3 extends over 15 amino acids. The V gene end was trimmed by 0 bases and the J gene end by 2 bases; junction bases not matched to a gene: 5. CDR1 and CDR2 (germline): SGHDT, YYEEEE. The CDR3 coding sequence is TGTGCCAGCAGCTTGGAGACAGGGTCTCCCTACGAGCAGTACTTC. It specifies CASSLETGSPYEQYF. Full variable domain (rest looked up from reference TRBV5-6 and TRBJ2-7): DAGVTQSPTHLIKTRGQQVTLRCSPKSGHDTVSWYQQALGQGPQFIFQYYEEEERQRGNFPDRFSGHQFPNYSSELNVNALLLGDSALYLCASSLETGSPYEQYFGPGTRLTVT.

In its sample, this clonotype was seen many times. The chain joins TRBV7-9 to TRBJ2-2; D not certain. CDR1 is SEHNR, CDR2 FQNEAQ, per germline (reference sequence). This CDR3 is 13 amino acids long. The germline V and J ends were trimmed by 5 bases and 6 bases, with 10 bases remaining between them. CDR3 region: CASSPKAPGELFF. CDR3 nucleotides: TGTGCCAGCAGCCCGAAGGCTCCCGGGGAGCTGTTTTTT.

This clonotype was detected many times. The chain couples TRBV10-3 to TRBJ2-7, with 8 nucleotides matching TRBD1. The CDR3 loop spans 14 amino acids. J gave up 4 bases and V 11 bases, and 13 bases lay outside the gene matches. Germline CDR1 reads ENHRY; CDR2 reads SYGVKD. The CDR3 DNA sequence: TGTGCCCACTCCCCCGGGACAGGTGCTTACGAGCAGTACTTC. Its protein product is CAHSPGTGAYEQYF.

Ten or more counts support this clonotype. This chain uses TRBV9 with TRBJ1-2; a possible D gene is TRBD1 (5 bases). CDR1 is SGDLS, CDR2 YYNGEE, per germline. Trimming shortened V by 4 bases and J by 2 bases, and 12 bases separated the two germline ends. The CDR3 loop spans 14 amino acids. CDR3 protein: CASSPTRTNYGYTF. In DNA, the CDR3 is TGTGCCAGCAGCCCTACGAGGACAAACTATGGCTACACCTTC.

This clonotype occurred once. A read error is possible here, since a much larger clone lies one base away. The J gene is TRBJ2-1, the V gene TRBV6-1; TRBD1 aligns across 8 bases. Germline values: CDR1 MNHNS, CDR2 SASEGT. The CDR3 sequence is 14 residues long. This chain's CDR3 is CASSEKTGGNERFF. The CDR3 DNA follows: TGTGCCAGCAGTGAAAAAACAGGGGGGAATGAGCGGTTCTTC.

This clonotype was counted ten times or more. The chain recombines TRBV29-1 with TRBJ2-3, with no clear D. The CDR3 is 12 amino acids. Germline CDR1 is SQVTM and CDR2 is ANQGSEA. The ends were cut back, 5 bases at V and 6 bases at J, with 12 bases in the middle. As DNA, the CDR3 is TGCAGCGTTCTGATGACCGGCGATACGCAGTATTTT. Protein sequence: CSVLMTGDTQYF.

This clonotype was seen repeatedly, ten times or more. The chain is built from TRBV2 and TRBJ2-1, with 7 bases fitting TRBD1. Trimming removed 2 bases from V and 6 bases from J; junction bases left unmatched: 7. Germline V gene lookup returns CDR1 SNHLY and CDR2 FYNNEI. This CDR3 is 15 amino acids long. CDR3 amino acids: CASSEWPGGTNEQFF. CDR3 DNA sequence: TGTGCCAGCAGTGAATGGCCAGGGGGTACCAATGAGCAGTTCTTC.

This clonotype was seen ten or more times. The CDR3 DNA follows: TGTGCCAGCAGCCCGGCTTTTCGCGAGCAGTACTTC. Translation gives CASSPAFREQYF. The gene calls are TRBV7-2 and TRBJ2-7; D not resolved. V was pared by 5 bases and J by 6 bases, with 11 bases between. CDR1 SGHTA and CDR2 FQGNSA come from the germline V gene. The CDR3 loop spans 12 amino acids.

This sequence joins TRBV6-1 and TRBJ2-5; D ambiguous. The CDR3 totals 11 residues. Germline lookup yields CDR1 MNHNS and CDR2 SASEGT. The ends were cut back, 3 bases at V and 11 bases at J, with 10 bases in the middle. CDR3 loop: CASSDFDTQYF. As DNA, the CDR3 is TGTGCCAGCAGTGACTTCGACACTCAGTACTTC.

This clonotype was observed a single time. One junction end disagrees with the germline gene, perhaps due to a read error. The V and J genes are TRBV12-3 or TRBV12-4 and TRBJ2-3, with D possibly TRBD2 on 5 matching bases. There are 15 residues in the CDR3. In DNA, the CDR3 is TGTGCCAGCAGTTTCGGCAGAGCTAGCACAGATGCGCAGTATTTT. It yields the protein CASSFGRASTDAQYF.

On this clonotype: At one end, the junction sequence differs from germline, possibly due to a read error. CDR3 DNA: TGTGCCAGCAGGGAAGCAGAACGAAACATTCAGTACTTC. Its protein is CASREAERNIQYF. This chain connects TRBV2 to TRBJ2-4; the D is unclear. The CDR3 runs to 13 residues. CDR1 is SNHLY, CDR2 FYNNEI, per germline. Supplemented by reference TRBV2 and TRBJ2-4, the full variable domain reads EPEVTQTPSHQVTQMGQEVILRCVPISNHLYFYWYRQILGQKVEFLVSFYNNEISEKSEIFDDQFSVERPDGSNFTLKIRSTKLEDSAMYFCASREAERNIQYFGAGTRLSVL.

This clonotype was seen many times. V usage is TRBV3-1 and J usage is TRBJ1-6, with D unclear. The germline V and J ends were trimmed by 0 bases and 7 bases, with 13 bases remaining between them. This CDR3 comprises 16 residues. Per germline, CDR1 LGHDT and CDR2 YNNKEL (reference sequence). The CDR3 DNA sequence: TGTGCCAGCAGCCAAGATCAACTCCGAGGCAATTCACCCCTCCACTTT. Translation gives CASSQDQLRGNSPLHF.

A remark on this clonotype: A much larger clone lies a single base off, so this may be a read error. The rearrangement joins TRBV5-1 to TRBJ2-7; perhaps TRBD2 as D (6 bases). Trimming left V 2 bases short and J 7 bases short, with 19 bases between. CDR1 and CDR2 from the germline V gene are SGHRS and YFSETQ. This CDR3 comprises 15 residues. CDR3 amino acids: CASSFAGPSRGEQYF. CDR3 DNA: TGCGCCAGCAGCTTTGCAGGCCCTAGCCGGGGGGAGCAGTACTTC.

This chain's CDR3 is CSVARADNTEAFF. The CDR3 region has the DNA TGCAGCGTTGCGAGGGCAGATAACACTGAAGCTTTCTTT. The rearrangement joins TRBV29-1 to TRBJ1-1; D unclear. Germline V gene data show CDR1 as SQVTM and CDR2 as ANQGSEA. V was cut by 4 bases and J by 2 bases, with 11 bases left in between. CDR3 length: 13 amino acids. Complete variable domain (other parts from reference TRBV29-1 and TRBJ1-1): SAVISQKPSRDICQRGTSLTIQCQVDSQVTMMFWYRQQPGQSLTLIATANQGSEATYESGFVIDKFPISRPNLTFSTLTVSNMSPEDSSIYLCSVARADNTEAFFGQGTRLTVV.

This clonotype was seen at least ten times. The rearrangement uses TRBV5-1 and TRBJ2-5; D is perhaps TRBD2 (6 bases). The CDR3 runs 14 residues. Per the germline V gene, CDR1 is SGHRS and CDR2 is YFSETQ. V was trimmed by 1 base and J by 2 bases, leaving 9 bases between them. In DNA, the CDR3 is TGCGCCAGCAGCTTGAGGACTAATCAAGAGACCCAGTACTTC. Residues: CASSLRTNQETQYF.

On this clonotype: This may arise from a read error, as a much more abundant clone is one base away. V and J are TRBV12-3 or TRBV12-4 and TRBJ2-3; 11 nucleotides agree with TRBD2. This CDR3 has 16 amino acids. Trimming cost V 6 bases and J 5 bases; bases outside gene matches: 10. CDR3 region: CASSLGLAVRGDTQYF. CDR3 nucleotides: TGTGCCAGCAGCCTGGGACTAGCGGTGCGGGGAGATACGCAGTATTTT.

This chain joins TRBV19 and TRBJ1-1, with a possible D match to TRBD1 (5 bases). The CDR3 length is 14 residues. Per the germline V gene, CDR1 is LNHDA and CDR2 is SQIVND (reference sequence). V was clipped by 2 bases and J by 0 bases, with 7 bases between them. In DNA, the CDR3 is TGTGCCAGTAGTATAACAGGCTTGAACACTGAAGCTTTCTTT. Its translation: CASSITGLNTEAFF. Full variable domain (remainder filled in from reference TRBV19 and TRBJ1-1): DGGITQSPKYLFRKEGQNVTLSCEQNLNHDAMYWYRQDPGQGLRLIYYSQIVNDFQKGDIAEGYSVSREKKESFPLTVTSAQKNPTAFYLCASSITGLNTEAFFGQGTRLTVV.

This clonotype was seen ten or more times. V and J are TRBV3-1 and TRBJ2-3; D is perhaps TRBD1 or TRBD2 (6 bases each). This CDR3 is 15 amino acids long. Germline values: CDR1 LGHDT, CDR2 YNNKEL (reference sequence). V lost 2 bases and J lost 5, with 14 bases in between. CDR3 region: CASSQLGRGEDTQYF. The CDR3 bases are TGTGCCAGCAGCCAACTTGGAAGGGGGGAAGATACGCAGTATTTT.

At least ten counts were recorded for this clonotype. This sequence joins TRBV27 and TRBJ2-1; 12 bases fit TRBD2. This CDR3 has 16 residues. With 1 base clipped from V and 10 bases from J, the junction kept 8 bases outside the gene matches. From germline, CDR1 is MNHEY and CDR2 SMNVEV (reference sequence). CDR3 nucleotide sequence: TGTGCCAGCAGTTTATTGACTAGCGGGGGCCCCGGGGAGCAGTTCTTC. It codes for CASSLLTSGGPGEQFF.

Only a few counts were recorded for this clonotype. Being one base from a much bigger clone, this may be a read error. The chain combines TRBV3-1 with TRBJ2-1; the D gene is possibly TRBD1 (5 bases). The CDR3 covers 15 residues. The germline V gene encodes CDR1 LGHDT and CDR2 YNNKEL (reference sequence). For the CDR3, the DNA is TGTGCCTGCAGCCAAGAACAGGCGCCCATTCATGAGCAGTTCTTC. Amino acids: CACSQEQAPIHEQFF.

The chain carries TRBV30 and TRBJ2-2; no reliable D call. Deletions cut 0 bases from V and 6 bases from J, with 11 bases between. The CDR3 length is 14 residues. Germline V gives CDR1 GTSNPN, CDR2 SVGIG (reference sequence). The CDR3 loop reads CAWSVIRSAGELFF. The DNA of the CDR3 is TGTGCCTGGAGTGTAATACGGTCCGCCGGGGAGCTGTTTTTT.

This clonotype was seen a few times. The chain recombines TRBV27 with TRBJ1-1; D unresolved. Per the germline V gene, CDR1 is MNHEY and CDR2 is SMNVEV (reference sequence). Trimming shortened V by 2 bases and J by 5 bases, and 18 bases separated the two germline ends. There are 16 residues in the CDR3. CDR3 in DNA: TGTGCCAGCAGTTTAGCCCCGCAGGCCTCGGGAACTGAAGCTTTCTTT. This codes for CASSLAPQASGTEAFF.

This clonotype was detected many times. The genes are TRBV7-2 and TRBJ1-1; D perhaps matches TRBD1 (5 bases). V lost 5 bases and J lost 1, with 14 bases in between. The CDR3 totals 15 residues. CDR1 SGHTA and CDR2 FQGNSA come from the germline V gene. The DNA of the CDR3 is TGTGCCAGCAGCCAGACCCCGACAGCGAACACTGAAGCTTTCTTT. Encoded protein: CASSQTPTANTEAFF.